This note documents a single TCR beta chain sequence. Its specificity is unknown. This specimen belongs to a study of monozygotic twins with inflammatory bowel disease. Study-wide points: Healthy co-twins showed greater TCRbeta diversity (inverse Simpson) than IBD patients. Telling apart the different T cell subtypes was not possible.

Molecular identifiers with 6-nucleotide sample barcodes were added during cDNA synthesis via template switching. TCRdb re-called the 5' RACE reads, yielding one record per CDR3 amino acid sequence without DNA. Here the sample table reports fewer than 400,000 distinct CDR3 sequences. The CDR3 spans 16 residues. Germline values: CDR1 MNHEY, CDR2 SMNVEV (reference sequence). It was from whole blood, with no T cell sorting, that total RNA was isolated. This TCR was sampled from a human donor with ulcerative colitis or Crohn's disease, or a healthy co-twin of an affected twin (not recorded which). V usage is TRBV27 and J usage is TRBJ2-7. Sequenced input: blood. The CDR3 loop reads CASSLLRSRYPYEQYF.